The present entry profiles one T cell receptor beta chain with its context. Authors' data handling: It was from reference gene primer amplification that nucleated cell counts were estimated. Clones were sequenced by immunoSEQ multiplex PCR, and TCRdb holds only the in-frame ones, with some missing. That table gives V, J and clone size, and the DNA gave D and trimming. The sample lists under 250,000 clones; approximately 88% were seen once. These data come from a study of blood T cell repertoires in COVID-19. Study-wide context: There were acute and convalescent COVID-19 samples, and they came from the United States, Italy and Spain.

Sequenced: peripheral blood. The receptor was derived from a man aged 55 to 70 who had recovered from COVID-19.

The CDR3 loop is CAISSGTSGSGSQETQYF. DNA of the CDR3: TGTGCCATCAGTTCCGGGACTAGCGGGAGTGGGTCCCAAGAGACCCAGTACTTC. The chain links TRBV10-3 to TRBJ2-5, with 14 bases aligning to TRBD2. CDR3 length equals 18 residues. CDR1 is ENHRY, CDR2 SYGVKD, per germline. V trimming: 5 bases; J trimming: 1 base; junction bases outside the gene matches: 9.